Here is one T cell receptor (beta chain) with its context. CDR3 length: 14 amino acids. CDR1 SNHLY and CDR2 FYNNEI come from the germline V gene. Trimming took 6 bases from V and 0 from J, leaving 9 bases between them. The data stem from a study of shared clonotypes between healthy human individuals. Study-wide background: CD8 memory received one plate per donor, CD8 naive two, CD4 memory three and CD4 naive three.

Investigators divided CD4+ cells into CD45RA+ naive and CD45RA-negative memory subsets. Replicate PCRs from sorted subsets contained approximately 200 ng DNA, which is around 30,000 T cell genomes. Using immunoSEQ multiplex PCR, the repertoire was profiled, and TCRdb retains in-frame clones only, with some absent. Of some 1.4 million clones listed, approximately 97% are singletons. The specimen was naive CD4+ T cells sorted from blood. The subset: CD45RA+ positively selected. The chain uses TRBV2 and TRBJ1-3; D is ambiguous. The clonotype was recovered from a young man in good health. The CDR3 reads CASRQGISGNTIYF. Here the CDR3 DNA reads TGTGCCAGCAGGCAAGGGATCTCTGGAAACACCATATATTTT.